This T cell receptor (beta chain) was sequenced in a study of cytomegalovirus exposure and HLA in healthy donors. Trimming took 7 bases from V and 8 from J; bases not matched to a gene: 12. CDR3 length: 13 residues. Germline V gene lookup returns CDR1 GTSNPN and CDR2 SVGIG (reference sequence). The PCR made use of 60 Vbeta and 13 Jbeta primers. Produced via immunoSEQ multiplex PCR; TCRdb's table is partial and in-frame only. Here the sample spans roughly 120,000 clones, 75% to 85% being singletons. The TCR originated in a man younger than 35 in good health and CMV-seronegative. The sequencing sample was made of PBMCs. The genes are TRBV30 and TRBJ2-3; 7 positions match TRBD2. The DNA of the CDR3 is TGTGCCTTGACGGGAGGCTTAGTTGGTACGCAGTATTTT. Its protein product is CALTGGLVGTQYF.